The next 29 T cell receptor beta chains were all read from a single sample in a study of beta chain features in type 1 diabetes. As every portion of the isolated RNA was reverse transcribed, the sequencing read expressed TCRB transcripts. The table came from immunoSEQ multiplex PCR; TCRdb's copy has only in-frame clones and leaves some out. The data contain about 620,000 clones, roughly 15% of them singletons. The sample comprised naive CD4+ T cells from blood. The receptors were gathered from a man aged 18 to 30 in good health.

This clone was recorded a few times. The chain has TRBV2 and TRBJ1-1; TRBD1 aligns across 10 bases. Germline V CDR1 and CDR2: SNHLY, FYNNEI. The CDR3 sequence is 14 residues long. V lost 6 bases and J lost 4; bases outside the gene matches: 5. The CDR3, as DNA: TGTGCCAGCAGCGTGGGACAGGGGTCCACTGAAGCTTTCTTT. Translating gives CASSVGQGSTEAFF.

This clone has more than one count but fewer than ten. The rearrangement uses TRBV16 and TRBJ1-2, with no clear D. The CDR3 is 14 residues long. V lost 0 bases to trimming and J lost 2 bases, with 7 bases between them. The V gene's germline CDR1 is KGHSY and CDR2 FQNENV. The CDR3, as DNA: TGTGCCAGCAGCCAATCGGGGAACAACTATGGCTACACCTTC. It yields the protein CASSQSGNNYGYTF.

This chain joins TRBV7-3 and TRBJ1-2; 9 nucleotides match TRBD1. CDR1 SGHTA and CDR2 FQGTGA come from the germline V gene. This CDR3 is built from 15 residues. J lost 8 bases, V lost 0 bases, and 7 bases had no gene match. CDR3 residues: CASSLTFRDRDGYTF. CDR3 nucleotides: TGTGCCAGCAGCTTAACGTTCAGGGACAGGGACGGCTACACCTTC.

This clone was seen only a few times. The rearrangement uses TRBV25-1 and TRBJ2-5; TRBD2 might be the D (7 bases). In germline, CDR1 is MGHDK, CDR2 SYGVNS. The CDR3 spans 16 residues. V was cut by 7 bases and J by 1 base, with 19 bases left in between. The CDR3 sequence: CASMGGQSRAQETQYF. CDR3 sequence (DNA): TGTGCCAGCATGGGGGGGCAATCTAGGGCCCAAGAGACCCAGTACTTC.

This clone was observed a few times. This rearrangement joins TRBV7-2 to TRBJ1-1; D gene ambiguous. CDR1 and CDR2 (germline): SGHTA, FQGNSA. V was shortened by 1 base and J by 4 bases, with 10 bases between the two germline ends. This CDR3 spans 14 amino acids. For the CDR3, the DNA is TGTGCCAGCAGCTTAGTCCAGAGGGTCACTGAAGCTTTCTTT. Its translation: CASSLVQRVTEAFF.

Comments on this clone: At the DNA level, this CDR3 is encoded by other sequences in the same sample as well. CDR3 in DNA: TGCAGCGTCTCCGGACGGTTGAACACTGAAGCTTTCTTT. It specifies CSVSGRLNTEAFF. The chain carries TRBV29-1 and TRBJ1-1; D gene uncertain. CDR3 size: 13 residues. V shed 6 bases and J shed 0 bases, with 11 bases lying between them. Looked up from germline, CDR1 is SQVTM and CDR2 is ANQGSEA.

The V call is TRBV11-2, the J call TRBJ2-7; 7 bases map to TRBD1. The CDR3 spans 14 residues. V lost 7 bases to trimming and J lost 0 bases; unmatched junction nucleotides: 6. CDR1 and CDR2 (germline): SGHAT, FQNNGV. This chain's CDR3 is CASTRQGSSYEQYF. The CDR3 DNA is TGTGCCAGCACGAGACAGGGTAGCTCCTACGAGCAGTACTTC.

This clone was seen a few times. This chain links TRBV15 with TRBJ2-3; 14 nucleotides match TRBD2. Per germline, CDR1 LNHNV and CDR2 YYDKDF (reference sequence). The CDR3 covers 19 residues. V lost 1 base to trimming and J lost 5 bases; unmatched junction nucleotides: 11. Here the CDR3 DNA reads TGTGCCACCAGCAGAGTTCGGCGAACCGGGACTAGCGGGAGAGATACGCAGTATTTT. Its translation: CATSRVRRTGTSGRDTQYF.

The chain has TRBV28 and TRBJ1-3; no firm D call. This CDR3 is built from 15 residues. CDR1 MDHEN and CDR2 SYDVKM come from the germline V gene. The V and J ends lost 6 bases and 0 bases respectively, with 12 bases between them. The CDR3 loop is CASSSGAISGNTIYF. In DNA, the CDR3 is TGTGCCAGCAGCTCGGGAGCTATCTCTGGAAACACCATATATTTT.

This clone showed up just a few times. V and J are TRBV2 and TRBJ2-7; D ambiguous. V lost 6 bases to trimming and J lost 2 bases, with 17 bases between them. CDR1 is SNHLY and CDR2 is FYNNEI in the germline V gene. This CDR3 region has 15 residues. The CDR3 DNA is TGTGCCAGCAGCCTAGGGTTCGCCTCACCCTACGAGCAGTACTTC. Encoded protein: CASSLGFASPYEQYF. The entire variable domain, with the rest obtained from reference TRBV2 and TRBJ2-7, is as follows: EPEVTQTPSHQVTQMGQEVILRCVPISNHLYFYWYRQILGQKVEFLVSFYNNEISEKSEIFDDQFSVERPDGSNFTLKIRSTKLEDSAMYFCASSLGFASPYEQYFGPGTRLTVT.

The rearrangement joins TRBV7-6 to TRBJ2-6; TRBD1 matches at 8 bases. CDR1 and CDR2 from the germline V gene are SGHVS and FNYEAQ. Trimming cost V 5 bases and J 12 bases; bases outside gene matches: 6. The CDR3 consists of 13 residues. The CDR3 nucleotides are TGTGCCAGCAGCCCGACAGGGGTGTTCGTCCTGACTTTC. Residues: CASSPTGVFVLTF.

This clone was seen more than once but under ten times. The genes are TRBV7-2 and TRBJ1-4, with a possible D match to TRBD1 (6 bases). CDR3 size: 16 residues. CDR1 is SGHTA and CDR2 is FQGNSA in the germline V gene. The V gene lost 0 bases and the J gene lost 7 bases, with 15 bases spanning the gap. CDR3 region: CASSLAGKGTIEKLFF. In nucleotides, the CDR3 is TGTGCCAGCAGCTTAGCAGGGAAGGGGACAATTGAAAAACTGTTTTTT.

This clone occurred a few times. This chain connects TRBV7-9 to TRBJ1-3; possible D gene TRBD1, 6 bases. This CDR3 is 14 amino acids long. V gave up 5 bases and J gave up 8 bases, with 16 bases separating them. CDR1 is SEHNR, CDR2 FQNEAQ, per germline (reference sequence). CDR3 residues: CASSLGSQGHTIYF. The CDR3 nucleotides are TGTGCCAGCAGCCTAGGGTCGCAGGGGCACACCATATATTTT.

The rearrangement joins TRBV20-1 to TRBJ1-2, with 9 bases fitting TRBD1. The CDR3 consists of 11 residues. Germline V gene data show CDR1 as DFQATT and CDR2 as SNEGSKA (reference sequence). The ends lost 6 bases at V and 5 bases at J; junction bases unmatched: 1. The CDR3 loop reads CSAGTGYGYTF. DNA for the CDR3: TGCAGTGCCGGGACAGGGTATGGCTACACCTTC.

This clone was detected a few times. The CDR3 bases are TGTGCCAGCAGCGGCGGAGGACTAGCGGGGGGGCTGTCACCACAAGAGACCCAGTACTTC. This translates into CASSGGGLAGGLSPQETQYF. The rearrangement joins TRBV7-6 to TRBJ2-5; TRBD2 aligns across 15 bases. Germline CDR1 and CDR2: SGHVS and FNYEAQ. This CDR3 region has 20 residues. Losses at the gene ends were 5 bases for V and 2 bases for J; bases not matched to a gene: 15.

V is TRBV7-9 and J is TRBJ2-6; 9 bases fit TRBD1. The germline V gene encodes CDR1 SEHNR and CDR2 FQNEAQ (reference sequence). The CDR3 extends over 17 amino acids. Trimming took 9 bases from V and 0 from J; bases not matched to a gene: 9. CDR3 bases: TGTGCCAGGTCTGGGACAGGGACCCCCTCTGGGGCCAACGTCCTGACTTTC. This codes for CARSGTGTPSGANVLTF.

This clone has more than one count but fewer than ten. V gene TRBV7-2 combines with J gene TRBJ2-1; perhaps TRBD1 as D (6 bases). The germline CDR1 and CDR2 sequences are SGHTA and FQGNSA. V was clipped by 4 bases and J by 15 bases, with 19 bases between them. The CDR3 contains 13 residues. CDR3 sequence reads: CASSWIETGPPFF. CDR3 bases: TGTGCCAGCAGCTGGATCGAGACAGGACCCCCGTTCTTC.

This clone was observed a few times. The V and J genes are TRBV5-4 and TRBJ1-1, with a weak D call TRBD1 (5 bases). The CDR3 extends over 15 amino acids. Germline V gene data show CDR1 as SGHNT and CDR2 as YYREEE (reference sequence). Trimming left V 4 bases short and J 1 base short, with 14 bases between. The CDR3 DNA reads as TGTGCCAGCAGCGGACTGGGGACTGCGAACACTGAAGCTTTCTTT. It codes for CASSGLGTANTEAFF. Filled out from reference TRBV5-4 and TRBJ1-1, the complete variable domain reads ETGVTQSPTHLIKTRGQQVTLRCSSQSGHNTVSWYQQALGQGPQFIFQYYREEENGRGNFPPRFSGLQFPNYSSELNVNALELDDSALYLCASSGLGTANTEAFFGQGTRLTVV.

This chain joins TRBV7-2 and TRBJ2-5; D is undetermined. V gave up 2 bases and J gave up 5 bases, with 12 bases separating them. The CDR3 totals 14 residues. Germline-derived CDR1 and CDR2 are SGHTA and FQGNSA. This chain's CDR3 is CASSLWFTGETQYF. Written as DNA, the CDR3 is TGTGCCAGCAGCTTATGGTTTACTGGGGAGACCCAGTACTTC. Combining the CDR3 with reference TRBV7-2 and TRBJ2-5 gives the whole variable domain GAGVSQSPSNKVTEKGKDVELRCDPISGHTALYWYRQSLGQGLEFLIYFQGNSAPDKSGLPSDRFSAERTGGSVSTLTIQRTQQEDSAVYLCASSLWFTGETQYFGPGTRLLVL.

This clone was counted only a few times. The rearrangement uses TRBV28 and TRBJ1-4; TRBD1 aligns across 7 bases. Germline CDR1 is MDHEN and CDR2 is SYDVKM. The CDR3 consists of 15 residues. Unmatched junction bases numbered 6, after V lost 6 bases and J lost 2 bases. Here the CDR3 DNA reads TGTGCCAGCAGCATTTTCAGGGGGACTAATGAAAAACTGTTTTTT. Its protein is CASSIFRGTNEKLFF.

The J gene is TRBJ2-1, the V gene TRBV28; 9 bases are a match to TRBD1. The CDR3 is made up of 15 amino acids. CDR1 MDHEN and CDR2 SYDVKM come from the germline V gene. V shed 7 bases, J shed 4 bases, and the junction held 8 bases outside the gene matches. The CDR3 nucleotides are TGTGCCAGCACCTCGGGACAGGGCCGTTACAATGAGCAGTTCTTC. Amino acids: CASTSGQGRYNEQFF.

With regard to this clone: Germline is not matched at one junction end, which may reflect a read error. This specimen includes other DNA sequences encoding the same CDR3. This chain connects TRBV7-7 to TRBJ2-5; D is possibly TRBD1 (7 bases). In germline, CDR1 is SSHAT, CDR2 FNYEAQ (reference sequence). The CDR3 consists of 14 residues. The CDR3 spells CASSPRQGGETQYF. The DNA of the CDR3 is TGTGCTAGCAGCCCGAGACAGGGAGGAGAGACCCAGTACTTC.

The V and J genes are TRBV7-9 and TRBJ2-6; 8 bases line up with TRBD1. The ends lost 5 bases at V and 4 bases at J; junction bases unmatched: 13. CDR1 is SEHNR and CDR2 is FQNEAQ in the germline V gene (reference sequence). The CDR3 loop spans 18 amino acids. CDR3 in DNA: TGTGCCAGCAGCCTCGGACAGGGTTTGCTATCAGGGGCCAACGTCCTGACTTTC. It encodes CASSLGQGLLSGANVLTF.

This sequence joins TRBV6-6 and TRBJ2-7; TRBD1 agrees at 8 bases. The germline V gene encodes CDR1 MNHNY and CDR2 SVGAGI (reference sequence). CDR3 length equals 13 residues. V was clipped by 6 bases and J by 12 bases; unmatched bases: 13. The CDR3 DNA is TGTGCCAGCAGCCTCGGACAGGGCTTGGGCCCGTACTTC. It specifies CASSLGQGLGPYF.

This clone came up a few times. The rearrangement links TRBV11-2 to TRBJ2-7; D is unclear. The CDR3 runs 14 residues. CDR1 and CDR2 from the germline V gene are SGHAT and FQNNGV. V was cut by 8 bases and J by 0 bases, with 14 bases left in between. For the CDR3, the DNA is TGTGCCAGCGTCAGTTTTTCTAGCTCCTACGAGCAGTACTTC. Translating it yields CASVSFSSSYEQYF.

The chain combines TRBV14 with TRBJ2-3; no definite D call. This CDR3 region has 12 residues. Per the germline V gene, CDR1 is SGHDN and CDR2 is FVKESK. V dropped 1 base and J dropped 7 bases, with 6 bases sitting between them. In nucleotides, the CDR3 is TGTGCCAGCAGCCAAGCGGCTTATACGCAGTATTTT. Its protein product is CASSQAAYTQYF.

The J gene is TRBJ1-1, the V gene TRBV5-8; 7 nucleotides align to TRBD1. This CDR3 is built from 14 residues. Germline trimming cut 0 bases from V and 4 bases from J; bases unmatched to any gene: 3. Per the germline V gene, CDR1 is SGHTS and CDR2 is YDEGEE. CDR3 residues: CASSLVAGGTEAFF. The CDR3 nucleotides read TGTGCCAGCAGCTTGGTAGCAGGGGGCACTGAAGCTTTCTTT.

The CDR3 sequence: CASSPRGQGEAFF. The CDR3 region has the DNA TGTGCCAGCAGCCCCAGGGGTCAGGGTGAAGCTTTCTTT. The chain combines TRBV7-9 with TRBJ1-1; the D gene is possibly TRBD1 (6 bases). Germline V CDR1 and CDR2: SEHNR, FQNEAQ (reference sequence). The CDR3 has 13 amino acids. Between the trimmed V and J ends, which lost 5 bases and 7 bases, there was a span of 14 bases. Full variable domain (missing parts from reference TRBV7-9 and TRBJ1-1): DTGVSQNPRHKITKRGQNVTFRCDPISEHNRLYWYRQTLGQGPEFLTYFQNEAQLEKSRLLSDRFSAERPKGSFSTLEIQRTEQGDSAMYLCASSPRGQGEAFFGQGTRLTVV.

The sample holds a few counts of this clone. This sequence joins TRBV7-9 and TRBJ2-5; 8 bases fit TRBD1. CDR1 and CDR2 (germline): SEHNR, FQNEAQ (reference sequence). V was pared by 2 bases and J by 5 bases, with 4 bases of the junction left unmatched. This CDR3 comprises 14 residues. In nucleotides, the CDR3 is TGTGCCAGCAGCTTAACAGGGGGAGACGAGACCCAGTACTTC. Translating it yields CASSLTGGDETQYF.